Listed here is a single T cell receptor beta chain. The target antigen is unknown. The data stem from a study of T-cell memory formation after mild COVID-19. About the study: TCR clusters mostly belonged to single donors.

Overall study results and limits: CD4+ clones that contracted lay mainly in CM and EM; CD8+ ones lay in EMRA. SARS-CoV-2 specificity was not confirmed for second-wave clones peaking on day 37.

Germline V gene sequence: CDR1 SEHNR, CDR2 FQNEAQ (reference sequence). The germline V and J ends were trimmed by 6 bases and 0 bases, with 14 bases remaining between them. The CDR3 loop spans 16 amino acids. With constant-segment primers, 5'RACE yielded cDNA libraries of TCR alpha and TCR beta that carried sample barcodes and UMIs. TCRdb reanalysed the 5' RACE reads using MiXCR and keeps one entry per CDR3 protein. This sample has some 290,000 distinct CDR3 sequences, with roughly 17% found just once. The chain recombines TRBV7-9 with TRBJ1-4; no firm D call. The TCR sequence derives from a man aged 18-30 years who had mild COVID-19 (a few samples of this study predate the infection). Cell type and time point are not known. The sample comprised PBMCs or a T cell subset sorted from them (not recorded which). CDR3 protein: CASRSGRLTTNEKLFF. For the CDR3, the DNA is TGTGCCAGCAGGAGCGGCCGCTTGACAACTAATGAAAAACTGTTTTTT.